The clone carrying this T cell receptor beta chain was seen once. The sample belongs to a study of CD4 and CD8 cells across lung adenocarcinoma regions. Samples came from patients with localized non-small cell lung adenocarcinoma. TCRdb re-called the PCR reads with MiXCR, one entry per CDR3 protein. The sample shows approximately 19,000 distinct CDR3 sequences, about 50% of them seen only once. Germline CDR1 reads MDHEN; CDR2 reads SYDVKM. Between the trimmed V and J ends, which lost 3 bases and 0 bases, there was a span of 9 bases. CDR3 length equals 15 residues. The sample was CD8+ T cells from the center of a lung tumor. The chain combines TRBV28 with TRBJ2-4; D might be TRBD1 or TRBD2, each matching 5 bases. The TCR sequence derives from a female donor with lung adenocarcinoma. The CD4 and CD8 labels of this study may be unreliable. The CDR3 region has the DNA TGTGCCAGCAGTTTGGGGGTGAGAGCCAAAAACATTCAGTACTTC. The encoded protein is CASSLGVRAKNIQYF. Complete variable domain (other parts from reference TRBV28 and TRBJ2-4): DVKVTQSSRYLVKRTGEKVFLECVQDMDHENMFWYRQDPGLGLRLIYFSYDVKMKEKGDIPEGYSVSREKKERFSLILESASTNQTSMYLCASSLGVRAKNIQYFGAGTRLSVL.